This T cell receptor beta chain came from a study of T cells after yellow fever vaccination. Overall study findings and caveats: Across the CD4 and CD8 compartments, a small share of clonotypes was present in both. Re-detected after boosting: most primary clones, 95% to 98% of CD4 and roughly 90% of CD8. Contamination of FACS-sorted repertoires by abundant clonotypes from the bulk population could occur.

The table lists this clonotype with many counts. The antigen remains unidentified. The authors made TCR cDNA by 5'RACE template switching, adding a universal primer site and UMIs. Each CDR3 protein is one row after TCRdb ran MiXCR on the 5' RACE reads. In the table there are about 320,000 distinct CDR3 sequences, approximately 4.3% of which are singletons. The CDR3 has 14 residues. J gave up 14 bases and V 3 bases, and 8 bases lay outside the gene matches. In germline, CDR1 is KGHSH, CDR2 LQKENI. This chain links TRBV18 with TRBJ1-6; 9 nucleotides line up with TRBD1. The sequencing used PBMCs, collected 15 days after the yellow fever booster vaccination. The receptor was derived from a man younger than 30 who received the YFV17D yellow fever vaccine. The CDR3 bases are TGTGCCAGCTCACCGGCGGGACAGGGTACCACCCTCCACTTT. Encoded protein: CASSPAGQGTTLHF.